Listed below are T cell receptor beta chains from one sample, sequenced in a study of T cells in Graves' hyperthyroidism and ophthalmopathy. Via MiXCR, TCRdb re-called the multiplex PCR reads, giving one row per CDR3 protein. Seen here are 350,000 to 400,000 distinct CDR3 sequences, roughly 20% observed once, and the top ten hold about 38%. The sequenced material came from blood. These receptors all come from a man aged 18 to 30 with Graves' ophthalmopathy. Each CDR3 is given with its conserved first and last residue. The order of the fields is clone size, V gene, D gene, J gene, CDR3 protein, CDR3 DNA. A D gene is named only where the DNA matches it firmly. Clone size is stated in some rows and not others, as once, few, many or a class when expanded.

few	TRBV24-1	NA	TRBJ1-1	CATSDFGGAEAFF	TGTGCCACCAGTGATTTTGGAGGTGCCGAAGCTTTCTTT
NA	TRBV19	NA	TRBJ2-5	CASSNRDQETQYF	TGTGCCAGTAGTAACCGGGACCAAGAGACCCAGTACTTC
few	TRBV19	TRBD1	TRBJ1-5	CASGQGFNQPQHF	TGTGCCAGTGGACAGGGTTTCAATCAGCCCCAGCATTTT
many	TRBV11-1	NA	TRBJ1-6	CASTSFTAGDSPLHF	TGTGCCAGCACCTCATTTACCGCTGGGGATTCACCCCTCCACTTT
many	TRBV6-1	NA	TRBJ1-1	CASSPGLTNTEAFF	TGTGCCAGCAGTCCGGGACTGACGAACACTGAAGCTTTCTTT
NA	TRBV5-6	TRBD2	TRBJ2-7	CASSLAPAGGHEQYF	TGTGCCAGCAGCTTGGCCCCAGCGGGGGGCCACGAGCAGTACTTC
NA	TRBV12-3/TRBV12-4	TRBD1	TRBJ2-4	CASSLLGGPNIQYF	TGTGCCAGCAGTCTTTTAGGGGGCCCAAACATTCAGTACTTC
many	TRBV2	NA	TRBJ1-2	CASSASRDSLYGYTF	TGTGCCAGCAGTGCGTCCAGGGACTCTTTATATGGCTACACCTTC
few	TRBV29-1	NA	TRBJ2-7	CSVATAYEQYF	TGCAGCGTTGCTACCGCCTACGAGCAGTACTTC
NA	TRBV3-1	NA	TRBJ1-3	CASSLRGGSGNTIYF	TGTGCCAGCAGTCTAAGAGGGGGCTCTGGAAACACCATATATTTT
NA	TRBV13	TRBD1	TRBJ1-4	CASSLGETGREKLFF	TGTGCCAGCAGCTTAGGAGAGACAGGGCGAGAAAAACTGTTTTTT
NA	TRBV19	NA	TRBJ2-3	CASRLREQHTQYF	TGTGCCAGTAGGCTAAGGGAACAACATACGCAGTATTTT
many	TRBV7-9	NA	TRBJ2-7	CASLQHTEQYF	TGTGCCAGCCTTCAGCACACCGAGCAGTACTTC
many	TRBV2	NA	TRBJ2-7	CASSQGVTANEQYF	TGTGCCAGCTCGCAGGGAGTGACGGCGAACGAGCAGTACTTC
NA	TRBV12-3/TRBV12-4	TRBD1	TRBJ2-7	CANSRDRLSEQYF	TGTGCCAACTCCCGGGACAGGCTCTCCGAGCAGTACTTC
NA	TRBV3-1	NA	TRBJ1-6	CASGSDSYNSPLHF	TGTGCCAGCGGATCGGACAGCTATAATTCACCCCTCCACTTT
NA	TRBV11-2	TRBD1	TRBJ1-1	CASSIRKLGQGGMNTEAFF	TGTGCCAGCAGTATAAGGAAGTTGGGTCAGGGGGGGATGAACACTGAAGCTTTCTTT
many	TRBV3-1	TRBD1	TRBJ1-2	CASSQPTGGYGYTF	TGTGCCAGCAGCCAACCGACAGGGGGATATGGCTACACCTTC
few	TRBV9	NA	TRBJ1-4	CASSVDGGGDEKLFF	TGTGCCAGCAGCGTAGACGGGGGAGGGGATGAAAAACTGTTTTTT
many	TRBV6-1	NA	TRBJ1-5	CASSQDAGVRQPQHF	TGTGCCAGCAGCCAGGATGCGGGAGTTCGTCAGCCCCAGCATTTT
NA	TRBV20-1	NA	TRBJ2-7	CSASGPRSSYEQYF	TGCAGTGCTTCGGGACCCAGGAGCTCCTACGAGCAGTACTTC
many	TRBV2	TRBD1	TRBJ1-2	CASHRTGSDYGYTF	TGTGCCAGCCACCGGACAGGGTCGGACTATGGCTACACCTTC
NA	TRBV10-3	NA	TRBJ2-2	CATHQGPNTGELFF	TGTGCCACACACCAGGGCCCGAACACCGGGGAGCTGTTTTTT
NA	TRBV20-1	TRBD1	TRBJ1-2	CSAATPETGNYGYTF	TGCAGTGCTGCAACCCCGGAGACAGGGAACTATGGCTACACCTTC
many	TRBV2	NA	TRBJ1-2	CASSNNLGVNYGYTF	TGTGCCAGTTCCAATAACTTGGGGGTGAACTATGGCTACACCTTC
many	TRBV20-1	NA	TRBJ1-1	CSARPPGAFGAEAFF	TGCAGTGCTAGACCCCCCGGGGCCTTCGGCGCTGAAGCTTTCTTT
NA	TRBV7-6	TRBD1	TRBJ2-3	CASSFPRTGQNTDTQYF	TGTGCCAGCAGCTTCCCTCGAACGGGACAGAACACAGATACGCAGTATTTT
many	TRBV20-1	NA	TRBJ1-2	CSVPGQIPDYGYTF	TGCAGTGTCCCCGGACAAATTCCGGACTATGGCTACACCTTC
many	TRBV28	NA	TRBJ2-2	CASIENTGELFF	TGTGCCAGCATAGAGAACACCGGGGAGCTGTTTTTT
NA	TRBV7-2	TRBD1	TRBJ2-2	CASSLQGLSAGELFF	TGTGCCAGCAGTTTACAGGGGTTAAGTGCCGGGGAGCTGTTTTTT
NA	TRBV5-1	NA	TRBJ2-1	CASSWSRGGNEQFF	TGCGCCAGCAGCTGGAGCAGGGGCGGGAATGAGCAGTTCTTC
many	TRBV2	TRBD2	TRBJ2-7	CASRSTSGGPHEQYF	TGTGCCAGCAGGTCTACTAGCGGTGGTCCTCACGAGCAGTACTTC
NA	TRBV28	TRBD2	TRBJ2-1	CASILAGAGNEQFF	TGTGCCAGCATTCTAGCGGGAGCGGGTAATGAGCAGTTCTTC
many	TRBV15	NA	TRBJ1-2	CATSRDREDGYTF	TGTGCCACCAGCAGAGATCGGGAAGATGGCTACACCTTC
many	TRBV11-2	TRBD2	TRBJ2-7	CASSLVFTGGSYEQYF	TGTGCCAGCAGCTTAGTTTTTACGGGGGGCTCCTACGAGCAGTACTTC
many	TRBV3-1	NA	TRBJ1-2	CASSLLSSANYGYTF	TGTGCCAGCAGCCTACTCAGCTCGGCTAACTATGGCTACACCTTC
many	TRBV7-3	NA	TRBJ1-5	CASSLWFGANQPQHF	TGTGCCAGCAGCTTATGGTTTGGGGCCAATCAGCCCCAGCATTTT
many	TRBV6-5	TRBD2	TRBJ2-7	CASSYWGGEREQYF	TGTGCCAGCAGTTACTGGGGAGGGGAGCGGGAGCAGTACTTC
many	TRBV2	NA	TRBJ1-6	CASRPTGPNSPLHF	TGTGCCAGCAGACCGACAGGCCCTAATTCACCCCTCCACTTT